This T cell receptor beta chain is from a study of radiation and T cells in renal cell carcinoma. Study details: Nephrectomy followed 15 Gy stereotactic body radiation by 4 weeks.

Time point noted: baseline pretreatment blood. Treatment denoted: 15 Gy SBRT to primary tumor, nephrectomy 4 weeks later. This renal cell carcinoma was of the clear cell type. The germline V and J ends were trimmed by 6 bases and 3 bases, with 19 bases remaining between them. Germline V gene data show CDR1 as SGHDT and CDR2 as YYEEEE. There are 15 residues in the CDR3. Some clones are missing from TCRdb's copy, which holds only in-frame ones; the method was immunoSEQ multiplex PCR. The table includes about 130,000 clones, approximately 91% detected once. The chain couples TRBV5-6 to TRBJ2-7, with D possibly matching TRBD1 (5 bases). The clonotype originates from a woman aged 50 to 60 with renal cell carcinoma. The sequencing here drew on blood, taken from a patient whose treatment included radiotherapy and nephrectomy. The CDR3 loop reads CASIFRGRVGYEQYF. CDR3 nucleotide sequence: TGTGCCAGCATCTTCCGTGGCAGGGTAGGCTACGAGCAGTACTTC.